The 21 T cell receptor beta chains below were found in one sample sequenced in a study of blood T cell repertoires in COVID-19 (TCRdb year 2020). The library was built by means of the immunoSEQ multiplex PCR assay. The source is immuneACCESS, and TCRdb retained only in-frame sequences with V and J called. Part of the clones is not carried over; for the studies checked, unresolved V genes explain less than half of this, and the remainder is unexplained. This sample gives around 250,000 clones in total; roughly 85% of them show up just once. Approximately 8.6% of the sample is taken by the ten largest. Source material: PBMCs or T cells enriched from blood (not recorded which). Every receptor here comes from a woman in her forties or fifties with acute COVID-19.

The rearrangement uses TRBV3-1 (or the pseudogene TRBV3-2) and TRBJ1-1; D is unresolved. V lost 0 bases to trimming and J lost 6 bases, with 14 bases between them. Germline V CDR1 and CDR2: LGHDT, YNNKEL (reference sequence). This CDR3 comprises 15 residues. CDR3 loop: CASSQEGPGRAEAFF. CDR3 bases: TGTGCCAGCAGCCAAGAGGGCCCCGGGAGGGCTGAAGCTTTCTTT.

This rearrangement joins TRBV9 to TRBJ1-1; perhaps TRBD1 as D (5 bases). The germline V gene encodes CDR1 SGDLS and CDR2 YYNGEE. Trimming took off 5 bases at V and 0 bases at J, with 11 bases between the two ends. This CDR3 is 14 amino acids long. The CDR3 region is CASRPMGLNTEAFF. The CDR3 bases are TGTGCCAGCAGACCCATGGGGCTGAACACTGAAGCTTTCTTT.

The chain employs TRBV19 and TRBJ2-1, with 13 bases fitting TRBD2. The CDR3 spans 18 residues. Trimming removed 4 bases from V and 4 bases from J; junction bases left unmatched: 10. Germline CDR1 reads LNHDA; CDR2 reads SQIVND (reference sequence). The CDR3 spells CASSKPGLAGIGYNEQFF. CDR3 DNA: TGTGCCAGTAGTAAGCCGGGACTAGCGGGGATAGGATACAATGAGCAGTTCTTC.

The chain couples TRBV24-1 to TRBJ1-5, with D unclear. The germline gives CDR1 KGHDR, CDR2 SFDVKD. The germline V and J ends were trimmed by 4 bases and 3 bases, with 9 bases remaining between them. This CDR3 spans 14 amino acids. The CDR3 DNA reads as TGTGCCACCAGTGACCCAGGTACCAATCAGCCCCAGCATTTT. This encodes CATSDPGTNQPQHF.

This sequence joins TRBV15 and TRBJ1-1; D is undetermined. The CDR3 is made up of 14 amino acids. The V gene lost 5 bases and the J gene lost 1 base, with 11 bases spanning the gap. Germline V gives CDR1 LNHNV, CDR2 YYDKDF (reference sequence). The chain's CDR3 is CATSRVASNTEAFF. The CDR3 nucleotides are TGTGCCACCAGCCGCGTCGCCTCGAACACTGAAGCTTTCTTT.

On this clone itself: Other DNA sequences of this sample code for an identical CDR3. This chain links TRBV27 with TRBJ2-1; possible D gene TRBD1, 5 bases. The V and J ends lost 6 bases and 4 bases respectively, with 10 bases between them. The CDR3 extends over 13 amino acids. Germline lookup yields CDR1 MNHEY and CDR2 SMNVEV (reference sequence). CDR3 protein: CASSLDRYNEQFF. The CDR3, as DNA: TGTGCCAGCAGCCTTGACAGATACAATGAGCAGTTCTTC.

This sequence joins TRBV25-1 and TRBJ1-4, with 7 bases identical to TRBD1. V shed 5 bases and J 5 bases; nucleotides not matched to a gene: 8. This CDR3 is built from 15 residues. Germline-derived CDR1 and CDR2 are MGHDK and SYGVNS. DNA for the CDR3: TGTGCCAGCAGTCAAAAGAGGGGGCGGAATGAAAAACTGTTTTTT. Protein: CASSQKRGRNEKLFF.

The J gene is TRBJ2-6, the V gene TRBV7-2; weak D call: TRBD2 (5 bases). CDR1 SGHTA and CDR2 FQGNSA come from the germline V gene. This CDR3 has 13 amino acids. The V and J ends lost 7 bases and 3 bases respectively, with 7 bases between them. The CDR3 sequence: CASTGNGANVLTF. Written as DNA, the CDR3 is TGTGCCAGCACCGGGAATGGGGCCAACGTCCTGACTTTC. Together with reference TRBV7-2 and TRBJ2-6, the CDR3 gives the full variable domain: GAGVSQSPSNKVTEKGKDVELRCDPISGHTALYWYRQSLGQGLEFLIYFQGNSAPDKSGLPSDRFSAERTGGSVSTLTIQRTQQEDSAVYLCASTGNGANVLTFGAGSRLTVL.

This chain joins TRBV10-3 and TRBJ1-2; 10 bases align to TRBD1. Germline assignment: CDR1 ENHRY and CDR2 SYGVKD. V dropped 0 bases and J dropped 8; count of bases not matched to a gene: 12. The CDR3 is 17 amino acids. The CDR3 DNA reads TGTGCCATCAGTGAGTCGGGAGGGACAGGGGTCCTCAGCGGCTACACCTTC. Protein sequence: CAISESGGTGVLSGYTF.

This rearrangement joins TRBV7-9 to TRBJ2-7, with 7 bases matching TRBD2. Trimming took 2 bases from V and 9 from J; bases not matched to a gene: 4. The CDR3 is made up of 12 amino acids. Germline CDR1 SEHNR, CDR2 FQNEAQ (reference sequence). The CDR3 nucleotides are TGTGCCAGCAGCTTAAGTTCGGGGGGGCAGTACTTC. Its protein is CASSLSSGGQYF.

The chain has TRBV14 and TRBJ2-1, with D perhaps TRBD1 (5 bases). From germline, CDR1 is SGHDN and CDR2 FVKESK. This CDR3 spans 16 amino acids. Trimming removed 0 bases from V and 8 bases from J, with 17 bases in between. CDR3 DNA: TGTGCCAGCAGCCAAGATCCCGCACTCTGGGGCGATGAGCAGTTCTTC. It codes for CASSQDPALWGDEQFF.

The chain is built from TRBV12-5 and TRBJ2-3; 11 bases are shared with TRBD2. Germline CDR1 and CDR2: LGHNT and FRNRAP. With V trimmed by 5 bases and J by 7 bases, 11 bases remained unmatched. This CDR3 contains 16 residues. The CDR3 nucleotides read TGTGCTAGTGGTCCCCCGGGTAGCGGGGGGGCAAATACGCAGTATTTT. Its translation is CASGPPGSGGANTQYF.

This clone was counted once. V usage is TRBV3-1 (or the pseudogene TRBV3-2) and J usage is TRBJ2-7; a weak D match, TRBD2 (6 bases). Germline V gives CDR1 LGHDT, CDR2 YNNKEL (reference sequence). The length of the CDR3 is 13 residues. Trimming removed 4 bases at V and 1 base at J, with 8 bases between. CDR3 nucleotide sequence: TGTGCCAGCAGCCGGGACTTTTCCTACGAGCAGTACTTC. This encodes CASSRDFSYEQYF.

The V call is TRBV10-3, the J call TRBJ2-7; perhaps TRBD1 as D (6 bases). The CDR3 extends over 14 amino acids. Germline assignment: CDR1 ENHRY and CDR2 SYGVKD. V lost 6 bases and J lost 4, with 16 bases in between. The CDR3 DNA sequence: TGTGCCATCAGCCCGACAGGAGGTGGGTACGAGCAGTACTTC. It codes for CAISPTGGGYEQYF.

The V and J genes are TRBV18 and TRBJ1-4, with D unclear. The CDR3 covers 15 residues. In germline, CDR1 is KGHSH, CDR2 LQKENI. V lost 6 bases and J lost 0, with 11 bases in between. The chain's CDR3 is CASSRGDATNEKLFF. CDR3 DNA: TGTGCCAGCTCGCGGGGAGATGCAACTAATGAAAAACTGTTTTTT.

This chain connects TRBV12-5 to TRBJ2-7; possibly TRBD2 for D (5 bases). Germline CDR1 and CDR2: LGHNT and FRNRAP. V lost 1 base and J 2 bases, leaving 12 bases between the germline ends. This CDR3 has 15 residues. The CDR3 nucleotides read TGTGCTAGTGGTTTGGAGGGCCTAGCCCCCTACGAGCAGTACTTC. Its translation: CASGLEGLAPYEQYF. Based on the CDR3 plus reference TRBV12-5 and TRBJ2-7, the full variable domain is DARVTQTPRHKVTEMGQEVTMRCQPILGHNTVFWYRQTMMQGLELLAYFRNRAPLDDSGMPKDRFSAEMPDATLATLKIQPSEPRDSAVYFCASGLEGLAPYEQYFGPGTRLTVT.

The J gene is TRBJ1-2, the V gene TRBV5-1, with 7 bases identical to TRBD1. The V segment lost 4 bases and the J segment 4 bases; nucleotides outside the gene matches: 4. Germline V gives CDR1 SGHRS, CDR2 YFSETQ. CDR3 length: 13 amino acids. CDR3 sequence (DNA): TGCGCCAGCAGCGGAACAGGGGCCTATGGCTACACCTTC. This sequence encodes CASSGTGAYGYTF.

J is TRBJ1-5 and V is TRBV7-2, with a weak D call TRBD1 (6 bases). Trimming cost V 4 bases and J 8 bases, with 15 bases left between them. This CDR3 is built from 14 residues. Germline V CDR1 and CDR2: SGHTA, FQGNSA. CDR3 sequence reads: CASSSGHPREPQHF. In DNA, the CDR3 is TGTGCCAGCAGCTCGGGACACCCTAGGGAGCCCCAGCATTTT. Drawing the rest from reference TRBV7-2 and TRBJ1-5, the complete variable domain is GAGVSQSPSNKVTEKGKDVELRCDPISGHTALYWYRQSLGQGLEFLIYFQGNSAPDKSGLPSDRFSAERTGGSVSTLTIQRTQQEDSAVYLCASSSGHPREPQHFGDGTRLSIL.

This CDR3 is CASSRQANTGELFF. The DNA for the CDR3 is TGTGCCAGCAGTAGACAGGCGAACACCGGGGAGCTGTTTTTT. The gene calls are TRBV7-3 and TRBJ2-2; maybe TRBD1 (6 bases). Germline V CDR1 and CDR2: SGHTA, FQGTGA. V lost 6 bases, J lost 0 bases, and 8 bases lay in between. CDR3 size: 14 residues.

The CDR3 DNA follows: TGTGCCAGCAGCTTAGATCACAGTGAAGCTTTCTTT. It is translated as CASSLDHSEAFF. V usage is TRBV11-3 and J usage is TRBJ1-1; no firm D call. V dropped 0 bases and J dropped 7 bases, with 6 bases sitting between them. The CDR3 runs to 12 residues. CDR1 and CDR2 (germline): SGHNT, YENEEA. Supplemented by reference TRBV11-3 and TRBJ1-1, the full variable domain reads EAGVVQSPRYKIIEKKQPVAFWCNPISGHNTLYWYLQNLGQGPELLIRYENEEAVDDSQLPKDRFSAERLKGVDSTLKIQPAELGDSAVYLCASSLDHSEAFFGQGTRLTVV.

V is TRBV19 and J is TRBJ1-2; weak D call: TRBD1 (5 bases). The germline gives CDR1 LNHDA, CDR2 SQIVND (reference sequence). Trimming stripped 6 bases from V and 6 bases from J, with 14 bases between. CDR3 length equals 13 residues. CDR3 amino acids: CASRKSGHDGYTF. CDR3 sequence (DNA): TGTGCCAGTAGGAAATCCGGACACGATGGCTACACCTTC.